This TCR beta chain is drawn from a study of OX40 agonist ivuxolimab in advanced cancers. With respect to the entire study: The costimulatory receptor OX40 (CD134) was targeted by ivuxolimab, a fully human IgG2 agonistic monoclonal antibody. Intravenous ivuxolimab was administered to patients every 2 weeks at six dose levels: 0.01, 0.1, 0.3, 1.5, 3 and 10 mg/kg. Among the roughly 54 dose-escalation patients, roughly 20 had hepatocellular carcinoma, approximately 15 melanoma, 9 renal cell carcinoma and 9 head and neck cancer. In the dose-escalation cohort, 82.7% of patients were male, and the mean age was roughly 60 years, with a range of roughly 20 to 85. Patients were allowed to have had prior anti-PD-1, anti-PD-L1 or anti-CTLA-4 therapy, and around 40% of the dose-escalation patients had previously received checkpoint inhibitors. Partial responses occurred in three dose-escalation patients: two with cutaneous melanoma and one with hepatocellular carcinoma. Peripheral TCRbeta sequencing aimed to test whether ivuxolimab altered TCR sequence diversity and caused clonal T-cell expansion. The paper reports the monotherapy dose-escalation portion (N of about 54 patients) of the phase I ivuxolimab trial.

The trial excluded patients who had a history of autoimmune disease or who were on systemic immunosuppression. In every dose cohort, peripheral blood was drawn for TCR sequencing at baseline, cycle 4 day 1, and cycle 7 day 1. The samples were taken from a phase I, first-in-human, multicenter, open-label dose-escalation trial of ivuxolimab. Adults with locally advanced or metastatic head and neck squamous cell, hepatocellular, melanoma or renal cell carcinoma were enrolled in the trial. Before TCR sequencing, CD4+ T cells and CD8+ T cells from peripheral blood were sorted into separate populations. To sequence the TCRbeta CDR3 region, genomic DNA was isolated from the sorted cells. TCRbeta CDR3 regions were sequenced using the immunoSEQ Assay. TCRdb obtained this table from immuneACCESS and retained in-frame rearrangements with V and J assigned. These tables miss some clones; where compared with another copy, unresolved V genes account for less than half of the shortfall, and the remainder is unexplained. This sample holds 30,000 to 40,000 clones; roughly 80% were observed only once. Together, the top ten hold roughly 14% of the sample.

The study at large found these results: On average, CD8+ T cells showed more expanded clones than CD4+ T cells after ivuxolimab. Which antigens the clonally expanded peripheral T cells were specific for was not determined. In the 0.1-3.0 mg/kg groups, partial responders were among the patients with the lowest normalized peripheral clonal expansion, particularly in CD8+ T cells. At doses from 0.1 to 3.0 mg/kg, clonal expansion was seen in both CD4+ and CD8+ blood T cells between baseline and week 6. Low levels of normalized T-cell clonal expansion were also seen in some patients who did not respond.

The table lists this clone with a count of one. This clone's antigen is unknown. No much larger clone is present one base from it, and per-base qualities are unavailable. The sequenced sample was CD4+ or CD8+ T cells sorted from blood, obtained in a trial of the OX40 agonist ivuxolimab. The clonotype originates from an adult with an advanced solid tumor such as melanoma, head and neck, liver or kidney cancer.

DNA sequence: TGTGCCAGTAGGGGGGGACTAGCGGGTACCGGGGAGCTGTTTTTT. Its coded protein is CASRGGLAGTGELFF. The rearranged chain carries TRBV19 and TRBJ2-2; TRBD2 agrees with 12 junctional bases. For this chain, trimming is 6 bases at the V end and 5 bases at the J end, and the number of junction bases without a gene match is 4. The CDR3 starts with the cysteine, ends with the phenylalanine, and has 15 residues. Of all the DNA, just the CDR3 is kept, 45 bases in frame from base 1. Taken from the germline V gene (reference sequence), the CDR1 and CDR2 loops are LNHDA and SQIVND. The CDR3, completed at both ends by the reference TRBV19 and TRBJ2-2 genes, gives the full variable domain DGGITQSPKYLFRKEGQNVTLSCEQNLNHDAMYWYRQDPGQGLRLIYYSQIVNDFQKGDIAEGYSVSREKKESFPLTVTSAQKNPTAFYLCASRGGLAGTGELFFGEGSRLTVL.